Each of the 21 T cell receptor beta chains below was sequenced from the same sample in a study of blood T cells in healthy people across ages. Then a second PCR, running roughly 6 to 12 cycles, was carried out with a sample-barcoded 5' primer and a J-beta primer mix. Using its own MiXCR run on the 5' RACE reads, TCRdb lists one record per CDR3 protein. This table has about 1.7 million distinct CDR3 sequences, 28% appearing once. Sequenced material: blood. These receptors were obtained from a woman aged 25 to 39 in good health.

This clonotype has only a few counts. This chain connects TRBV28 to TRBJ2-4; D may be TRBD2 (7 bases). The CDR3 consists of 16 residues. CDR1 and CDR2 from the germline V gene are MDHEN and SYDVKM. V was clipped by 7 bases and J by 1 base, with 17 bases between them. The CDR3 region has the DNA TGTGCCAGCACCAAGGGGGGGAGTAGGGCCAAAAACATTCAGTACTTC. This sequence encodes CASTKGGSRAKNIQYF.

There are many counts of this clonotype. V and J are TRBV7-2 and TRBJ1-2, with a possible D match to TRBD1 (5 bases). Germline assignment: CDR1 SGHTA and CDR2 FQGNSA. V shed 7 bases and J shed 8 bases, with 29 bases lying between them. The CDR3 is 17 amino acids. The CDR3: CASIRQVDKSKLGGYTF. The CDR3 DNA follows: TGTGCCAGCATCCGCCAGGTGGACAAGTCGAAGCTGGGAGGCTACACCTTC.

This clonotype has a handful of counts. V usage is TRBV11-2 and J usage is TRBJ1-3, with D perhaps matching TRBD1 (6 bases). Trimming cost V 3 bases and J 0 bases, with 9 bases left between them. The CDR3 sequence is 15 residues long. Germline values: CDR1 SGHAT, CDR2 FQNNGV. The CDR3 bases are TGTGCCAGCAGCTTGGGGGACAACTCTGGAAACACCATATATTTT. It specifies CASSLGDNSGNTIYF.

In this sample, this clonotype turned up a few times. The V and J genes are TRBV20-1 and TRBJ2-1; 7 nucleotides match TRBD2. V lost 4 bases to trimming and J lost 4 bases; unmatched junction nucleotides: 10. CDR3 length: 15 amino acids. Germline CDR1 reads DFQATT; CDR2 reads SNEGSKA (reference sequence). CDR3: CSAMDGRPLYNEQFF. The CDR3 DNA reads TGCAGTGCTATGGACGGGAGGCCTCTATACAATGAGCAGTTCTTC.

This rearrangement joins TRBV7-9 to TRBJ1-1; D ambiguous. This CDR3 is built from 14 residues. From germline, CDR1 is SEHNR and CDR2 FQNEAQ (reference sequence). Trimming removed 1 base at V and 4 bases at J, with 10 bases between. In DNA, the CDR3 is TGTGCCAGCAGCTTAGTTGTCAGGCCCACTGAAGCTTTCTTT. This sequence encodes CASSLVVRPTEAFF.

Turning to this clonotype: Sequence at one end of the junction differs from germline and may be a read error. J is TRBJ1-5 and V is TRBV7-6, with 8 positions matching TRBD1. Germline CDR1 SGHVS, CDR2 FNYEAQ. This CDR3 spans 15 amino acids. The CDR3: CASSLPGGIDQLQHF. For the CDR3, the DNA is TGTGCCAGCAGCTTACCAGGGGGCATCGATCAGCTCCAGCATTTT.

The V gene is TRBV7-9, the J gene TRBJ1-5; D possibly corresponds to TRBD1 (5 bases). The CDR3 is 14 amino acids. Germline values: CDR1 SEHNR, CDR2 FQNEAQ (reference sequence). Trimming removed 4 bases from V and 6 bases from J, with 13 bases in between. CDR3 coding DNA: TGTGCCAGCAGCTCCCGGGACTTCGGTCAGCCCCAGCATTTT. As protein: CASSSRDFGQPQHF.

This clonotype was counted ten times or more. V and J are TRBV12-3 or TRBV12-4 and TRBJ2-5; D gene unclear. CDR3 size: 12 residues. Trimming took off 4 bases at V and 4 bases at J, with 7 bases between the two ends. Here the CDR3 reads CASSYIAETQYF. The CDR3 nucleotides are TGTGCCAGCAGTTACATAGCAGAGACCCAGTACTTC.

This clonotype was found a few times. DNA of the CDR3: TGCAGTGCTAGAAAAAGACTAGCGACCTACAATGAGCAGTTCTTC. Protein sequence: CSARKRLATYNEQFF. The gene calls are TRBV20-1 and TRBJ2-1, with 8 bases that match TRBD2. CDR3 length: 15 amino acids. Germline values: CDR1 DFQATT, CDR2 SNEGSKA (reference sequence). J gave up 2 bases and V 2 bases, and 5 bases lay outside the gene matches.

For this clonotype: Since a much larger clone is just one base distant, this may be a read error. The rearrangement uses TRBV7-2 and TRBJ1-2; 8 nucleotides match TRBD1. The CDR3 is 13 amino acids. Germline CDR1 reads SGHTA; CDR2 reads FQGNSA. V was clipped by 6 bases and J by 10 bases; unmatched bases: 10. The CDR3 nucleotides are TGTGCCAGCAGGGCTGGACAGGGACGGGACTACACCTTC. This codes for CASRAGQGRDYTF.

The chain couples TRBV3-1 to TRBJ2-1; D call uncertain. This CDR3 has 14 residues. V lost 0 bases, J lost 8 bases, and 11 bases lay in between. Germline assignment: CDR1 LGHDT and CDR2 YNNKEL (reference sequence). CDR3 bases: TGTGCCAGCAGCCAAGATTCGGTGAAAGATGAGCAGTTCTTC. Amino acids: CASSQDSVKDEQFF.

This clonotype was found many times. For the CDR3, the DNA is TGTGCCAGCAGTGCCCGGGTCTCAGGCGGCGTCCTGACTTTC. Its translation is CASSARVSGGVLTF. The gene calls are TRBV6-4 and TRBJ2-6; D is unclear. The CDR3 covers 14 residues. Germline assignment: CDR1 MRHNA and CDR2 SNTAGT. V dropped 4 bases and J dropped 12 bases, with 16 bases sitting between them.

In its sample, this clonotype was seen a few times. The rearrangement joins TRBV7-3 to TRBJ1-5; D gene unclear. CDR3 length equals 16 residues. Trimming pared 4 bases from V and 4 bases from J, leaving 17 bases between. Germline CDR1 is SGHTA and CDR2 is FQGTGA. The CDR3 spells CASSSMGIFTNQPQHF. In DNA, the CDR3 is TGTGCCAGCAGCTCAATGGGCATCTTTACTAATCAGCCCCAGCATTTT.

The chain links TRBV12-3 or TRBV12-4 to TRBJ1-1; D is uncertain. Trimming shortened V by 7 bases and J by 5 bases, and 20 bases separated the two germline ends. This CDR3 is 15 amino acids long. In DNA, the CDR3 is TGTGCCAGCATCGAATACGGGGTCGGGAGGACTGAAGCTTTCTTT. It is translated as CASIEYGVGRTEAFF.

This clonotype was seen many times. The chain couples TRBV5-1 to TRBJ1-2, with D perhaps matching TRBD1 (6 bases). Germline CDR1 reads SGHRS; CDR2 reads YFSETQ. Trimming took 6 bases from V and 1 from J, leaving 16 bases between them. The CDR3 runs 15 residues. The CDR3 here is CASTDDTRGNYGYTF. The CDR3, as DNA: TGCGCCAGCACAGACGACACCAGGGGTAACTATGGCTACACCTTC. Drawing the rest from reference TRBV5-1 and TRBJ1-2, the complete variable domain is KAGVTQTPRYLIKTRGQQVTLSCSPISGHRSVSWYQQTPGQGLQFLFEYFSETQRNKGNFPGRFSGRQFSNSRSEMNVSTLELGDSALYLCASTDDTRGNYGYTFGSGTRLTVV.

Notes on this clonotype: A single base separates this from a much larger clone, so it may be a read error. This chain uses TRBV2 with TRBJ2-7; D may be TRBD2 (6 bases). Germline values: CDR1 SNHLY, CDR2 FYNNEI. Trimming pared 11 bases from V and 1 base from J, leaving 18 bases between. This CDR3 has 14 residues. The CDR3 loop reads CARMVGTQSYEQYF. The CDR3, as DNA: TGTGCCCGCATGGTTGGGACTCAATCCTACGAGCAGTACTTC.

This clonotype has only a few counts. An end of the junction differs from the germline gene, which may be a read error. The V call is TRBV12-3 or TRBV12-4, the J call TRBJ1-2; 10 bases align to TRBD1. The CDR3 loop spans 14 amino acids. This CDR3 reads CASSLDRGKYGNTF. In nucleotides, the CDR3 is TGTGCCAGCAGTTTGGACAGGGGGAAATATGGCAACACCTTC.

In its sample, this clonotype was seen many times. The genes are TRBV5-6 and TRBJ2-1; no definite D call. Trimming cost V 5 bases and J 10 bases, with 10 bases left between them. The CDR3 totals 11 residues. Germline lookup yields CDR1 SGHDT and CDR2 YYEEEE. CDR3 sequence reads: CASSLLREQFF. DNA of the CDR3: TGTGCCAGCAGTTTGTTGCGGGAGCAGTTCTTC.

J is TRBJ2-1 and V is TRBV7-9; D might be TRBD1 (6 bases). V lost 5 bases and J 10 bases, leaving 21 bases between the germline ends. The CDR3 has 15 residues. CDR1 and CDR2 (germline): SEHNR, FQNEAQ (reference sequence). CDR3 DNA: TGTGCCAGCAGCCCTACTCAGGGGCGGACCTACGAGCAGTTCTTC. Translated: CASSPTQGRTYEQFF.

The chain employs TRBV20-1 and TRBJ2-1; D gene unclear. The V end lost 5 bases, the J end lost 0 bases, and 8 bases lay between the germline ends. CDR1 is DFQATT and CDR2 is SNEGSKA in the germline V gene (reference sequence). CDR3 length: 13 amino acids. In DNA, the CDR3 is TGCAGTGCTTCCAGAGTCTCCTACAATGAGCAGTTCTTC. This codes for CSASRVSYNEQFF.

The chain employs TRBV20-1 and TRBJ2-1, with 14 bases aligning to TRBD2. CDR1 and CDR2 (germline): DFQATT, SNEGSKA (reference sequence). The CDR3 spans 17 residues. The trim removed 5 bases at V and 9 bases at J, leaving 15 bases unmatched. CDR3 amino acids: CSAHGLAGGRGWVEQFF. The CDR3 coding sequence is TGCAGTGCTCACGGACTAGCGGGAGGCCGGGGATGGGTTGAGCAGTTCTTC.